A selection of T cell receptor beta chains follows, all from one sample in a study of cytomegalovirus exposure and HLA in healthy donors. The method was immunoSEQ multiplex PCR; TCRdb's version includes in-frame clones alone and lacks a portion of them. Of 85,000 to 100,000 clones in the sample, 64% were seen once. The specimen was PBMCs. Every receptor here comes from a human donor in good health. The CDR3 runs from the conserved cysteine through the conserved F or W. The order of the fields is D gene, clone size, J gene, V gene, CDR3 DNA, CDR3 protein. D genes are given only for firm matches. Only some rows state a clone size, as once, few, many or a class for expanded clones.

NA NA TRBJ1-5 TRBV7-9 TGTGCCAGCAGCTTTGCAGGGGGCAATCAGCCCCAGCATTTT CASSFAGGNQPQHF
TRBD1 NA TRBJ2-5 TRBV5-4 TGTGCCAGCAGCTTGGTGGGACAGGGGTTCGAGACCCAGTACTTC CASSLVGQGFETQYF
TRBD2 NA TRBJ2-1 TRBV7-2 TGTGCCAGCAGCCATCTTCCGGGACTAGCGGGGGGGCCGTCCCCCGAGCAGTTCTTC CASSHLPGLAGGPSPEQFF
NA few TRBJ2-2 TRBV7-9 TGTGCCAGCGGAGAGAGAGGGTACGGCACCGGGGAGCTGTTTTTT CASGERGYGTGELFF
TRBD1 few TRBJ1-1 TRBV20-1 TGCAGTGCTCAGGGGGCCAGGGAAGCTTTCTTT CSAQGAREAFF
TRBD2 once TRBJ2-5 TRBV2 TGTGCCGGAGGAGCGGGGGGGCCCGAGACCCAGTACTTC CAGGAGGPETQYF
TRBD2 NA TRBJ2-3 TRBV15 TGTGCCACCAGCAGCTTTAGCGGGGAAAGTACAGATACGCAGTATTTT CATSSFSGESTDTQYF
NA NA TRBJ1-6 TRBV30 TGTGCCTGGAGTGTTGGCGGTAATTCACCCCTCCACTTT CAWSVGGNSPLHF
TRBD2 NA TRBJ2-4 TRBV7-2 TGTGCCAGCAGCCGGCGGACTAGCGGGGCGATAGCCAAAAACATTCAGTACTTC CASSRRTSGAIAKNIQYF
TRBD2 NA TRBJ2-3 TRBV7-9 TGTGCCAGCAGCGCGGGACTAGCGGACTCTAGCACAGATACGCAGTATTTT CASSAGLADSSTDTQYF
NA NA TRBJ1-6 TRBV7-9 TGTGCCAGCAGCTTGCGTACTTCACCCCTCCACTTT CASSLRTSPLHF
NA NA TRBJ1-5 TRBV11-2 TGTGCCAGCAGCTTAGGGGCAGGGAATCAGCCCCAGCATTTT CASSLGAGNQPQHF
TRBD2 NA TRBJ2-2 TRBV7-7 TGTGCCAGCAGCTCAAGCGGGGGAGGCGGGGAGCTGTTTTTT CASSSSGGGGELFF
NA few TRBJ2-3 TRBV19 TGTGCCAGTAGTATTCAGGGGACAGATACGCAGTATTTT CASSIQGTDTQYF
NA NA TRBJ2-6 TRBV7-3 TGTGCCAGCAGCTCACTAACAGGGTTAGACTCTGGGGCCAACGTCCTGACTTTC CASSSLTGLDSGANVLTF
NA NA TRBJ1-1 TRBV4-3 TGCGCCAGCAGCCAAACTAGTCGTGTCACTGAAGCTTTCTTT CASSQTSRVTEAFF
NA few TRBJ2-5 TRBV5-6 TGTGCCAGCAGCTTGGGGATAAAGGCAGGGCTAAAAGAGACCCAGTACTTC CASSLGIKAGLKETQYF
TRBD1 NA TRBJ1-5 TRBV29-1 TGCAGCGCGTCCGGGACAGATGACGGACAGCCCCAGCATTTT CSASGTDDGQPQHF
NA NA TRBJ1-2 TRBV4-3 TGCGCCAGCAGCCAAGACAGGGGTATTGATGGCTACACCTTC CASSQDRGIDGYTF
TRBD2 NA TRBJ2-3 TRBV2 TGTGCCAGCAGTTTGTCTAGCGGGGGGGCCCAAGATACGCAGTATTTT CASSLSSGGAQDTQYF
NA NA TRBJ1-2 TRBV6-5 TGTGCCAGCAGTTACGGGGCAGGGAGGAACTATGGCTACACCTTC CASSYGAGRNYGYTF
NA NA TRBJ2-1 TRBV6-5 TGTGCCAGCAGTATGGACAGAAACAATGAGCAGTTCTTC CASSMDRNNEQFF
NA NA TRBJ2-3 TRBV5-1 TGCGCCAGCAGCCCTCGGGGGGCGGGAGATACGCAGTATTTT CASSPRGAGDTQYF
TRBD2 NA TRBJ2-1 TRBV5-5 TGTGCCAGCAGCTTAGCGGGGGGTTTCAATGAGCAGTTCTTC CASSLAGGFNEQFF
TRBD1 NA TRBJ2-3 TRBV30 TGTGCCTGGAGTGTAACAGGGGGGCCAACAGATACGCAGTATTTT CAWSVTGGPTDTQYF
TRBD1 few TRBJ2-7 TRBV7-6 TGTGCCAGCAGCTTAGCGCCAGGGGGCCACGAGCAGTACTTC CASSLAPGGHEQYF
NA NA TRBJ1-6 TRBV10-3 TGTGCCATCGGGGGGGGATCCGACGCTCGCCTCCACTTT CAIGGGSDARLHF
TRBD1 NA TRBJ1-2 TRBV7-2 TGTGCCAGCAGCCTTGGACAGGGCTTGTTTGGCTACACCTTC CASSLGQGLFGYTF
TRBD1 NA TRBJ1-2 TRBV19 TGTGCCAGTAGTAACTTCGACAGGGGGCTCTATGGCTACACCTTC CASSNFDRGLYGYTF
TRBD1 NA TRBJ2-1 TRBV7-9 TGTGCCAGCAGCCCCCGGGACAGGGCCTACAATGAGCAGTTCTTC CASSPRDRAYNEQFF
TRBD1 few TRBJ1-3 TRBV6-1 TGTGCCAGCAGTGCTTCGACAGGGACGGTCGGAAACACCATATATTTT CASSASTGTVGNTIYF
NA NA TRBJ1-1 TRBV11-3 TGTGCCAGCAGCCCGACAGGAGTCGAAGCTTTCTTT CASSPTGVEAFF
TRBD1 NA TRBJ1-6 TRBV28 TGTGCCAGCAGTTTTCCTGGACAGGGGAACTCACCCCTCCACTTT CASSFPGQGNSPLHF
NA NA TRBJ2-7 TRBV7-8 TGTGCCAGTACAGGACAGCCTTCCTTCGCCTACGAGCAGTACTTC CASTGQPSFAYEQYF
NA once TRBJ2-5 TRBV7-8 TGTGCCAGCAGCTTAGAAGGCCTAGAAGAGGCCCAGTACTTC CASSLEGLEEAQYF
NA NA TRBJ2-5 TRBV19 TGTGCCAGTAGGCTGAAATGGCGGAGCCAAGAGACCCAGTACTTC CASRLKWRSQETQYF
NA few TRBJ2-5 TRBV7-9 TGTGCCAGCAGCTCGTTACGGGAGACCCAGTACTTC CASSSLRETQYF
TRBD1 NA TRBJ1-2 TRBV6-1 TGTGCCAGCAGCGACAGGGATTATGGCTACACCTTC CASSDRDYGYTF
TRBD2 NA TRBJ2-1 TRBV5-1 TGCGCCAGCAGCCTGGGGGGGGGTGGACGAGGCGTGCAGTTCTTC CASSLGGGGRGVQFF
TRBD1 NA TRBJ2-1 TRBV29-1 TGCAGCGTCTGGGGACAGGGGCAGGACAATGAGCAGTTCTTC CSVWGQGQDNEQFF
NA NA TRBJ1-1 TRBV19 TGTGCCAGTAGTCCCTGGCAGTGGCCAAACACTGAAGCTTTCTTT CASSPWQWPNTEAFF
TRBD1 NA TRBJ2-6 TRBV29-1 TGCAGGGGGGATATGCGACAGGGAATCTCCGGGGCCAACGTCCTGACTTTC CRGDMRQGISGANVLTF
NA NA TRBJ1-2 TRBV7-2 TGTGCCAGCAGCGTCCGGAACTATGGCTACACCTTC CASSVRNYGYTF
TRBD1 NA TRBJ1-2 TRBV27 TGTGCCAGCAGGTCCGTACAGGGGGCTACCTCCTATGGCTACACCTTC CASRSVQGATSYGYTF
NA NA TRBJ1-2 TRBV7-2 TGTGCCAGCAGCCTAATAACGGTGGGCTACACCTTC CASSLITVGYTF
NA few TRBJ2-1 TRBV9 TGTGCCAGCAGCGTACAGGACAATGAGCAGTTCTTC CASSVQDNEQFF
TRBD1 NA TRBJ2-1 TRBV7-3 TGTGCCAGCAGCTTATACGGGACAGGGGACCACAATGAGCAGTTCTTC CASSLYGTGDHNEQFF
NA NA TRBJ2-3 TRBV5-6 TGTGCCAGCAGCGCGTCCTCAGGGACAGATACGCAGTATTTT CASSASSGTDTQYF
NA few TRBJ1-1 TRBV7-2 TGTGCCAGCAGCTTAGTGTGGGGTGAGGGTATGGACTTT CASSLVWGEGMDF
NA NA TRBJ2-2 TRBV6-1 TGTGCCAGCAGTGAAGTCTTTAGGTGGCAGGGGGGTGGGACAACCGGGGAGCTGTTTTTT CASSEVFRWQGGGTTGELFF
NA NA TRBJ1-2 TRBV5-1 TGCGCCAGCAGCTTGGACGCCGCAGGGCAGGGGACCGGCTACACCTTC CASSLDAAGQGTGYTF